The rows below give T cell receptor beta chains drawn from one sample of a study of molecular identifiers for immune sequencing clone quantification. TCRdb ran MiXCR on the PCR reads and lists one entry per CDR3 protein. The sample shows a few hundred thousand distinct CDR3 sequences, roughly 24% of them seen only once. The material sequenced was naive CD8+ T cells from blood, with Jurkat cell RNA spiked in. The source of these receptors is a human donor in good health. Some libraries in this study had Jurkat cell RNA spiked in. CDR3s include the opening cysteine and the closing phenylalanine or tryptophan. Each record gives: CDR3 protein, V gene, clone size. Some rows mark clone size as missing; the rest say once, few, many or name a class of expanded clone.

CDR3aa: CASSFFNQETQYF
v_gene: TRBV28
abundance: -

CDR3aa: CASSQGRGLLGVNTEAFF
v_gene: TRBV4-3
abundance: many

CDR3aa: CASSLGVGRTWDAQYF
v_gene: TRBV11-2
abundance: once

CDR3aa: CATPEGNRRGYTF
v_gene: TRBV12-3/TRBV12-4
abundance: -

CDR3aa: CASTPGTGYGNEQFF
v_gene: TRBV5-1
abundance: many

CDR3aa: CASSHRTGFTYGYTF
v_gene: TRBV14
abundance: few

CDR3aa: CASSYSKGAARDEQYF
v_gene: TRBV6-2/TRBV6-3
abundance: -

CDR3aa: CASSIDYWITGEQFF
v_gene: TRBV19
abundance: -

CDR3aa: CASSSGVNTEAFF
v_gene: TRBV5-4
abundance: many

CDR3aa: CASSEVPDTQYF
v_gene: TRBV6-1
abundance: -

CDR3aa: CAIRAGTGVDTEAFF
v_gene: TRBV10-3
abundance: -

CDR3aa: CSVEDAGPEAFF
v_gene: TRBV29-1
abundance: many

CDR3aa: CASGLGPVYEQYF
v_gene: TRBV27
abundance: few

CDR3aa: CASSLSAGITEAFF
v_gene: TRBV7-2
abundance: many

CDR3aa: CATSRDLLGAGTGELFF
v_gene: TRBV15
abundance: few

CDR3aa: CSARDLGLAGGFGETQYF
v_gene: TRBV20-1
abundance: few

CDR3aa: CATSGKGRQPQHF
v_gene: TRBV24-1
abundance: many

CDR3aa: CASSQDPGLSSPLHF
v_gene: TRBV4-1
abundance: few

CDR3aa: CASSQDLLNTGELFF
v_gene: TRBV3-1
abundance: few

CDR3aa: CASMPGLATDTQYF
v_gene: TRBV25-1
abundance: -

CDR3aa: CASSLAFSGMYEQYF
v_gene: TRBV7-6
abundance: -

CDR3aa: CASSSTDYEQYF
v_gene: TRBV28
abundance: many

CDR3aa: CASSQAPSGANVLTF
v_gene: TRBV4-1
abundance: -

CDR3aa: CASGEAITEASF
v_gene: TRBV28
abundance: -

CDR3aa: CASNWGLGTEAFF
v_gene: TRBV10-2
abundance: few

CDR3aa: CASSLVFRDRVDEQYF
v_gene: TRBV7-9
abundance: -

CDR3aa: CASSLVPDPEAFF
v_gene: TRBV11-2
abundance: few

CDR3aa: CSARGVGAWSTDTQYF
v_gene: TRBV20-1
abundance: few

CDR3aa: CASSLGLAGRTDTQYF
v_gene: TRBV5-4
abundance: many

CDR3aa: CAWSGTSAETQYF
v_gene: TRBV30
abundance: -

CDR3aa: CASSESLVLSEAFF
v_gene: TRBV2
abundance: few

CDR3aa: CASSQVRGAAGGEQFF
v_gene: TRBV4-1
abundance: -

CDR3aa: CASSLWTGGSTGELFF
v_gene: TRBV27
abundance: -

CDR3aa: CASSLVTGFVYTEAFF
v_gene: TRBV11-2
abundance: -

CDR3aa: CASSQGFSGGAEQYF
v_gene: TRBV4-3
abundance: -

CDR3aa: CSVLDLSNTEAFF
v_gene: TRBV29-1
abundance: many

CDR3aa: CASTPQGGGFNEQFF
v_gene: TRBV7-2
abundance: many

CDR3aa: CASSSPETSGRGTDTQYF
v_gene: TRBV28
abundance: many

CDR3aa: CASSPRPGIDYEQYF
v_gene: TRBV27
abundance: -

CDR3aa: CASSFGGGLYGYTF
v_gene: TRBV7-2
abundance: many

CDR3aa: CSRQERTDTQYF
v_gene: TRBV29-1
abundance: many

CDR3aa: CASSLGAGTQNEQYF
v_gene: TRBV7-2
abundance: -

CDR3aa: CASSLPPSGRETGELFF
v_gene: TRBV7-9
abundance: many

CDR3aa: CASRKRVYQETQYF
v_gene: TRBV28
abundance: many

CDR3aa: CASSQDFTLNTEAFF
v_gene: TRBV4-3
abundance: few

CDR3aa: CASSLVLGPGYEQYF
v_gene: TRBV11-2
abundance: few

CDR3aa: CASSSLHSHQETQYF
v_gene: TRBV3-1
abundance: -

CDR3aa: CASSPEDWNTYEQYF
v_gene: TRBV5-1
abundance: -

CDR3aa: CASSENRGLAKNIQYF
v_gene: TRBV4-1
abundance: many

CDR3aa: CAWSSLSNTEAFF
v_gene: TRBV30
abundance: -

CDR3aa: CSALLLSLSTTEAFF
v_gene: TRBV20-1
abundance: -

CDR3aa: CASSAGRAYEQYF
v_gene: TRBV5-1
abundance: many

CDR3aa: CASSQTGQGLSYEQYF
v_gene: TRBV4-3
abundance: -

CDR3aa: CASSSDQVTYEQYF
v_gene: TRBV5-1
abundance: many